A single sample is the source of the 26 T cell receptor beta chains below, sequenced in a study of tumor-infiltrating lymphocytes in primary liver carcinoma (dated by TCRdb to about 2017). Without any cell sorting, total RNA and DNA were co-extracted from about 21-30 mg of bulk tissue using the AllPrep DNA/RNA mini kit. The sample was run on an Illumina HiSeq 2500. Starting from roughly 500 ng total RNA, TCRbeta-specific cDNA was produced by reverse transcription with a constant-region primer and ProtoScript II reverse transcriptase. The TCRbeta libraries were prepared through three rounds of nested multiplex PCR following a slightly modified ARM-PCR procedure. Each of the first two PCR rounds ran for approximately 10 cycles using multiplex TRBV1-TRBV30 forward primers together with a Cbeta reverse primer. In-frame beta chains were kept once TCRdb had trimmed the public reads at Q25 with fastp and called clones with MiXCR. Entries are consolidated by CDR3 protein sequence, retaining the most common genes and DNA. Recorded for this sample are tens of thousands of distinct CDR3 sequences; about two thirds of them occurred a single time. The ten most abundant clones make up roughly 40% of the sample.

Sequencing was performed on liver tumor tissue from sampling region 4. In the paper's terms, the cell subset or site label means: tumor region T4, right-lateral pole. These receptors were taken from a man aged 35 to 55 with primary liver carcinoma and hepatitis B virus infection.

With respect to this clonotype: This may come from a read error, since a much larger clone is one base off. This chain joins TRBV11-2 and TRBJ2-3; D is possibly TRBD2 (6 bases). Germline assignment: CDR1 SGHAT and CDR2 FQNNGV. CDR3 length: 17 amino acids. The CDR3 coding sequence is TGTACCAGCACCGACCAGGTTTCTAACGGGAGCTCAGATACGCAGTATTTT. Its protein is CTSTDQVSNGSSDTQYF.

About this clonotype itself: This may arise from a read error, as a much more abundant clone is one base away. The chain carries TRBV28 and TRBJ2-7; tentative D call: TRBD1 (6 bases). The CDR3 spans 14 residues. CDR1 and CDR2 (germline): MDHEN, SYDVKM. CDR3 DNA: TGTGCCAACAGCTTAGCCGGGACAATTCGGTGGCAGTACTTT. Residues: CANSLAGTIRWQYF.

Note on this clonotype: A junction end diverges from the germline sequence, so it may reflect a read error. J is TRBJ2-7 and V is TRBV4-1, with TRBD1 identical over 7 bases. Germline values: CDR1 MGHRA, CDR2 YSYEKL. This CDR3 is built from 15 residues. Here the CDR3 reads CASSQGGTAYYEEYF. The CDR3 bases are TGCGCCAGCAGCCAAGGAGGGACAGCATACTACGAGGAGTACTTC.

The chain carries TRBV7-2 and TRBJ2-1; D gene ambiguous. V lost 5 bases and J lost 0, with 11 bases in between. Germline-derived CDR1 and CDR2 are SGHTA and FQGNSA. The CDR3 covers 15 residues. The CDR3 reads CASSPQVSSYNEQFF. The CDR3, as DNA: TGTGCCAGCAGCCCCCAAGTGAGCTCCTACAATGAGCAGTTCTTC. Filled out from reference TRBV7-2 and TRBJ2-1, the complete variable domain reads GAGVSQSPSNKVTEKGKDVELRCDPISGHTALYWYRQSLGQGLEFLIYFQGNSAPDKSGLPSDRFSAERTGGSVSTLTIQRTQQEDSAVYLCASSPQVSSYNEQFFGPGTRLTVL.

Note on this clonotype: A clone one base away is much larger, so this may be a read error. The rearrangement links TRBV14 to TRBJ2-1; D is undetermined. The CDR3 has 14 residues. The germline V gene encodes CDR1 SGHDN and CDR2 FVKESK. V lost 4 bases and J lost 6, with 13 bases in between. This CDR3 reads CASSRTITGNEQFF. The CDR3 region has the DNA TGTGCCAGCAGCCGGACCATCACTGGCAATGAGCAGTTCTTC.

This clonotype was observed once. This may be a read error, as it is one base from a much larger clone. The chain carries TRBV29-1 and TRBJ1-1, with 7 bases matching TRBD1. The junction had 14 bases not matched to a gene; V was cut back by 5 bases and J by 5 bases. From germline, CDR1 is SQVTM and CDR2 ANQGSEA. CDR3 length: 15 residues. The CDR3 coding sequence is TGCAGCGTTTCGACAGGGTGGGGAATGGGAACTGAAGCTTTCTTT. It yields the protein CSVSTGWGMGTEAFF.

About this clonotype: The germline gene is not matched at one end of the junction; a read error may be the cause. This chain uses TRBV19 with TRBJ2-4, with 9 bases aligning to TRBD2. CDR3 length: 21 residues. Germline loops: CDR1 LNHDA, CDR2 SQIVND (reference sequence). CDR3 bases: TGTACCAGTAGTATTGAGAGCCAGGGAACTAGCGGGCATAGAGCCAAAAACATTCAGTACTTC. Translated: CTSSIESQGTSGHRAKNIQYF.

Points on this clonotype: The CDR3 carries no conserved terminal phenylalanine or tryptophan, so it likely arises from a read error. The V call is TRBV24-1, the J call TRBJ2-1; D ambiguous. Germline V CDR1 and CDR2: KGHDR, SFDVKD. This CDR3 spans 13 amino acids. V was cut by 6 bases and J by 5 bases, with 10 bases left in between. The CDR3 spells CATSRNLNNEQFL. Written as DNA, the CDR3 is TGTGCCACCAGTCGGAACTTGAACAATGAGCAGTTCCTC.

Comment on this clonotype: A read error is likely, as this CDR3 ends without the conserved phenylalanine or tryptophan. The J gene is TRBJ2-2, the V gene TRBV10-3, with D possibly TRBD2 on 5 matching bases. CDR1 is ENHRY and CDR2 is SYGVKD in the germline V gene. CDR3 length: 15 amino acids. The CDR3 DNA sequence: TGTGCCATCGGTGAGTCGGCCGGGGAAACCGGGGAGCTGTTTTGT. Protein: CAIGESAGETGELFC.

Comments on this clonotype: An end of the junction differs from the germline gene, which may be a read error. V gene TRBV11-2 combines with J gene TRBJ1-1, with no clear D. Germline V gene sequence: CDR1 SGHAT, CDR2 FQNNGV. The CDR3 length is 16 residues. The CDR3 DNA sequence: TGCGCCAGCAGCCGAGGTAGGGCAGAGGTCTTCACTGAAACTTTCTTT. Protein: CASSRGRAEVFTETFF.

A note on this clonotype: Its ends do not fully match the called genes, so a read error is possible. CDR3 amino acids: CASISNRNSYEQYF. The CDR3 DNA reads TGTGCCAGTATCTCTAACAGGAACTCCTATGAGCAGTACTTC. This rearrangement joins TRBV11-2 to TRBJ2-7, with a weak D call TRBD1 (5 bases). The germline V gene has CDR1 SGHAT and CDR2 FQNNGV. CDR3 length equals 14 residues.

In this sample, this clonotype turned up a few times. The CDR3 region is CASASGGFGGNEQFF. The CDR3, as DNA: TGTGCCAGCGCCAGCGGGGGGTTTGGAGGCAATGAGCAGTTCTTC. The V call is TRBV6-5, the J call TRBJ2-1; TRBD2 aligns across 9 bases. CDR3 length: 15 residues. The J segment lost 6 bases and the V segment lost 8 bases, leaving 11 bases of the junction unmatched. The germline V gene encodes CDR1 MNHEY and CDR2 SVGAGI.

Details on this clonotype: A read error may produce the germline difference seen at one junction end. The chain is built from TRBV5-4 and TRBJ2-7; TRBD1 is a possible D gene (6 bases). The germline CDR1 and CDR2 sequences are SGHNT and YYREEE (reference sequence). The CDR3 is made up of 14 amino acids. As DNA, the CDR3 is TGTGCCAGCAGCTTGTTCGGACAGACCTACGACCAGTACTTC. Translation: CASSLFGQTYDQYF.

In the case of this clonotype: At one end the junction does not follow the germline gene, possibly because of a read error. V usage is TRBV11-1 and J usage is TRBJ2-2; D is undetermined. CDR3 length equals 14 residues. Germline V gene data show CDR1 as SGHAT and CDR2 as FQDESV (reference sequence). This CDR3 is CSSSSTWVTGELFF. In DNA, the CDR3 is TGTTCCAGCAGCTCTACATGGGTTACCGGGGAGCTGTTTTTT.

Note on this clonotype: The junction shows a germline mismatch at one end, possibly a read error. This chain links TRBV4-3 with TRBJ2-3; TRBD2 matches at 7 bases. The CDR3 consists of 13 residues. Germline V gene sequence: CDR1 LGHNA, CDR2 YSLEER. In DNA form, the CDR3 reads TGCTCCAGCAGCCAAGACGCGGGGGACACGCAGTATTTT. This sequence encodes CSSSQDAGDTQYF.

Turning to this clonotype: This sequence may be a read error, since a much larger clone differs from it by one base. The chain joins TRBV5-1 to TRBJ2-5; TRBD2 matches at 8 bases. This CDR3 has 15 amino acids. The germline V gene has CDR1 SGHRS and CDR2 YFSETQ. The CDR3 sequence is CAISLSGSAEETQYF. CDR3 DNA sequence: TGCGCCATCAGCTTAAGCGGGAGCGCGGAAGAGACCCAGTACTTC.

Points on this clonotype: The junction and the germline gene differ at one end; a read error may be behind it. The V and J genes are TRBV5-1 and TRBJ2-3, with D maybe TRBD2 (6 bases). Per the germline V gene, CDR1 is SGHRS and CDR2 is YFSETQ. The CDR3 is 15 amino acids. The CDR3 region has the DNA TGCGCCAGAAGCTTGTCCAACGGGAGTGCAGATACGCAGTATTTT. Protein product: CARSLSNGSADTQYF.

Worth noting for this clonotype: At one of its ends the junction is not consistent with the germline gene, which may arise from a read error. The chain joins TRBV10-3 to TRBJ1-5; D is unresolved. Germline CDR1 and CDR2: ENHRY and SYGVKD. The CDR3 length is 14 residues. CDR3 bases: TGTGCCATCGGTGAGTATGAGGGCGATCAGCCCCGTCATTTT. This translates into CAIGEYEGDQPRHF.

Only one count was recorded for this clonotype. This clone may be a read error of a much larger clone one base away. The CDR3 sequence is CASSHNGQGFGPQESQYF. The CDR3 region has the DNA TGCGCCAGCAGCCATAACGGTCAGGGTTTTGGCCCGCAAGAGAGCCAGTACTTC. The chain couples TRBV5-1 to TRBJ2-5; TRBD1 is a possible D gene (5 bases). Germline lookup yields CDR1 SGHRS and CDR2 YFSETQ. The CDR3 is 18 amino acids.

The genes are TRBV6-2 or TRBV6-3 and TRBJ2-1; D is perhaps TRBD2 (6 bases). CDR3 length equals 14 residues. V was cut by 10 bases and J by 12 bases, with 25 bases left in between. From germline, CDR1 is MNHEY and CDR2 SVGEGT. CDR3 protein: CANGYHRERPWQFF. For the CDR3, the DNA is TGTGCCAACGGTTACCACCGGGAGCGCCCCTGGCAGTTCTTC.

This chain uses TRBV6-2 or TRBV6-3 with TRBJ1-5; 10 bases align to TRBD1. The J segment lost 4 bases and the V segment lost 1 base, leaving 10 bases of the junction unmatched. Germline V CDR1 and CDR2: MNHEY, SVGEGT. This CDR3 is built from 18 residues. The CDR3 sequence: CASSYYSGTGVSNQPQHF. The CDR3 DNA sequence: TGTGCCAGCAGTTACTATTCCGGGACAGGGGTCTCTAATCAGCCCCAGCATTTT.

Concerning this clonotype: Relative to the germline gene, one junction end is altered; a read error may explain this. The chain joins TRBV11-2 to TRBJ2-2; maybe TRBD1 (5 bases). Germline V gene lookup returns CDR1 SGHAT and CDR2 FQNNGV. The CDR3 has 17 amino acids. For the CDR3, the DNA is TGTGCCAGTAGCTTTGCATTAGAAGGGGCGAACACCGAGGAGCTGTTTTTT. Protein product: CASSFALEGANTEELFF.

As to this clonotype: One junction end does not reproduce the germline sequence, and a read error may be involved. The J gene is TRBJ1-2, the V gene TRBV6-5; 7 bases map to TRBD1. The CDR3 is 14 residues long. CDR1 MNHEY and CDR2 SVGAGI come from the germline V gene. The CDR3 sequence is CASSYRGRGHGCTF. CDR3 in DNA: TGTGCCAGCAGCTACAGGGGCAGGGGACATGGCTGCACCTTC.

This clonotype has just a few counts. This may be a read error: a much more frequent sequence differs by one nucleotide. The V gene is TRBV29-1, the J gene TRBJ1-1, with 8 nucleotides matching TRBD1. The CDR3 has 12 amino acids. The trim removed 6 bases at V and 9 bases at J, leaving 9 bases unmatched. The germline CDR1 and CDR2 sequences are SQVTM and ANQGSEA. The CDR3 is CSVGTGMTQAFF. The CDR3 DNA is TGCAGCGTGGGGACAGGCATGACTCAAGCTTTCTTT. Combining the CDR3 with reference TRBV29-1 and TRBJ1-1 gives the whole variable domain SAVISQKPSRDICQRGTSLTIQCQVDSQVTMMFWYRQQPGQSLTLIATANQGSEATYESGFVIDKFPISRPNLTFSTLTVSNMSPEDSSIYLCSVGTGMTQAFFGQGTRLTVV.

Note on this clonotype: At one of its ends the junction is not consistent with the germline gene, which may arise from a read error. Written as DNA, the CDR3 is TGTGCCAGCAGCCGAACAGCTGATAGCAATCACCCCCAGCATTTT. The encoded protein is CASSRTADSNHPQHF. The chain employs TRBV6-6 and TRBJ1-5; no clear D. This CDR3 contains 15 residues. CDR1 MNHNY and CDR2 SVGAGI come from the germline V gene (reference sequence).

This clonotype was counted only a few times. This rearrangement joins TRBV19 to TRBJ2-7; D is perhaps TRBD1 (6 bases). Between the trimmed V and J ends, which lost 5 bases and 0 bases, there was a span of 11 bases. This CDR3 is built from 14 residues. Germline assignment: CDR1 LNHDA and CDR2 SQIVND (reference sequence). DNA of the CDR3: TGTGCCAGTAGTCGGGACACCAACTCCTACGAGCAGTACTTC. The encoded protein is CASSRDTNSYEQYF.